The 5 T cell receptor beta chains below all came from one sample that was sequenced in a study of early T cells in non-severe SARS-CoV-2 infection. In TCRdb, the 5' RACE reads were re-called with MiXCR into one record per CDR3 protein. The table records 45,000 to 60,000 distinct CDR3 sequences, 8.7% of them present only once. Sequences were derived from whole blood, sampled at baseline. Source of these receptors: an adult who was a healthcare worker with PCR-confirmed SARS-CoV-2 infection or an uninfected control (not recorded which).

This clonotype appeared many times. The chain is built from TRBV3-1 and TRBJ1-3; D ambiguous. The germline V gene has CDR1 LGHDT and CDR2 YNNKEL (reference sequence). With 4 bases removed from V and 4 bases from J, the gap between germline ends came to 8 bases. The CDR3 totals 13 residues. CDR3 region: CASSPTDGNTIYF. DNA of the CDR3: TGTGCCAGCAGCCCCACAGACGGAAACACCATATATTTT.

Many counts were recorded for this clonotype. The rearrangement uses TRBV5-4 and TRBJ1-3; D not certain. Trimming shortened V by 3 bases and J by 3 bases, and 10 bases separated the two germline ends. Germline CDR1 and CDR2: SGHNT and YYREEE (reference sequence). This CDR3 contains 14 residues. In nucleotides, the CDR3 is TGTGCCAGCAGCTCGGTCCCCGGTGGAAACACCATATATTTT. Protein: CASSSVPGGNTIYF.

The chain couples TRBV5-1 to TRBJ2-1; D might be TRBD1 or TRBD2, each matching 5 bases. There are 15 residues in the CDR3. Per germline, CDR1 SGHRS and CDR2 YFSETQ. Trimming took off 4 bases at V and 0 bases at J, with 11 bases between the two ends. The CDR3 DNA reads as TGCGCCAGCAGCGGGGACCCCGGCTCCTACAATGAGCAGTTCTTC. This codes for CASSGDPGSYNEQFF.

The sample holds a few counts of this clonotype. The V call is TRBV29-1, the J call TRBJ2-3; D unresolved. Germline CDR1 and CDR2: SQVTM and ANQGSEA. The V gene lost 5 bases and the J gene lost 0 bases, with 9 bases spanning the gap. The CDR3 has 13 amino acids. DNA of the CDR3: TGCAGCGTTAACCAGCAAAGCACAGATACGCAGTATTTT. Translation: CSVNQQSTDTQYF.

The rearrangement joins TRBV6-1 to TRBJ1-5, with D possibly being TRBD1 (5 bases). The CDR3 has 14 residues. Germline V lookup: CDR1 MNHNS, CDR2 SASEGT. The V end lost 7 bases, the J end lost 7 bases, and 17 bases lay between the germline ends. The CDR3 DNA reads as TGTGCCAGCACGGGGGGAGGTTTACGGCAGCCCCAGCATTTT. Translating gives CASTGGGLRQPQHF.